The rows below give T cell receptor beta chains drawn from one sample of a study of CD8 T cells in ankylosing spondylitis. TCRdb independently ran MiXCR on the 5' RACE reads; one entry per CDR3 protein. Among more than 600,000 distinct CDR3 sequences, around 17% were seen once, and the ten largest hold under 20%. Source material: blood, either unsorted or a sorted T cell fraction (not recorded which). These receptors came from a male donor with ankylosing spondylitis. The CDR3 runs from the conserved cysteine through the conserved F or W. Fields, in order: J gene, V gene, CDR3 length, clone size, D gene, CDR3 protein, CDR3 DNA. D genes are given only for firm matches. Size is omitted from some rows. Given values are once, few, many or a class for expanded clones.

J: TRBJ2-1
V: TRBV6-2/TRBV6-3
length: 16
size: .
D: TRBD2
CDR3: CASRTPSGASYNEQFF
DNA: TGTGCCAGCAGGACTCCTAGCGGGGCCTCCTACAATGAGCAGTTCTTC

J: TRBJ2-5
V: TRBV24-1
length: 12
size: .
D: .
CDR3: CATSDLRETQYF
DNA: TGTGCCACCAGTGATTTAAGAGAGACCCAGTACTTC

J: TRBJ1-4
V: TRBV9
length: 15
size: many
D: .
CDR3: CASSPTGTVNEKLFF
DNA: TGTGCCAGCAGTCCCACAGGGACCGTTAATGAAAAACTGTTTTTT

J: TRBJ1-2
V: TRBV5-1
length: 14
size: many
D: .
CDR3: CASSLSDGLGGYTF
DNA: TGCGCCAGCAGCCTATCGGACGGCCTCGGGGGCTACACCTTC

J: TRBJ1-2
V: TRBV5-1
length: 13
size: many
D: .
CDR3: CASSYERGYGYTF
DNA: TGCGCCAGCAGTTATGAACGGGGATACGGCTACACCTTC

J: TRBJ1-5
V: TRBV6-1
length: 14
size: .
D: TRBD1
CDR3: CASRATGTQMAQHF
DNA: TGTGCCAGCAGGGCGACAGGGACCCAAATGGCCCAGCATTTT

J: TRBJ1-1
V: TRBV6-1
length: 15
size: .
D: .
CDR3: CASRTAGSKSPEAFF
DNA: TGTGCCAGCAGAACGGCGGGATCCAAGAGTCCTGAAGCTTTCTTT

J: TRBJ2-5
V: TRBV4-3
length: 14
size: few
D: .
CDR3: CASSQTTSLETQYF
DNA: TGCGCCAGCAGCCAAACCACTAGCTTGGAGACCCAGTACTTC

J: TRBJ1-1
V: TRBV7-9
length: 15
size: few
D: .
CDR3: CASSLLTEMNTEAFF
DNA: TGTGCCAGCAGCTTATTGACGGAAATGAACACTGAAGCTTTCTTT

J: TRBJ2-7
V: TRBV10-3
length: 11
size: few
D: TRBD2
CDR3: CATRTSDEQYF
DNA: TGTGCCACCAGGACTAGCGACGAGCAGTACTTC

J: TRBJ2-3
V: TRBV2
length: 14
size: few
D: .
CDR3: CASSEGSYTDTQYF
DNA: TGTGCCAGCAGTGAAGGCAGCTACACAGATACGCAGTATTTT

J: TRBJ1-5
V: TRBV4-1
length: 16
size: few
D: .
CDR3: CASSPEATAYNQPQHF
DNA: TGCGCCAGCAGCCCGGAGGCGACAGCGTACAATCAGCCCCAGCATTTT

J: TRBJ2-1
V: TRBV15
length: 18
size: many
D: TRBD1
CDR3: CATSSPHSGTGAYNEQFF
DNA: TGTGCCACCAGCTCTCCCCATTCCGGGACAGGGGCTTACAATGAGCAGTTCTTC

J: TRBJ2-2
V: TRBV6-1
length: 14
size: .
D: .
CDR3: CASRGGLDTGELFF
DNA: TGTGCCAGCAGGGGGGGCTTGGACACCGGGGAGCTGTTTTTT

J: TRBJ2-7
V: TRBV20-1
length: 14
size: .
D: TRBD2
CDR3: CSAGASGRVYEQYF
DNA: TGCAGTGCGGGGGCTAGCGGGAGGGTCTACGAGCAGTACTTC

J: TRBJ2-2
V: TRBV12-3/TRBV12-4
length: 15
size: .
D: .
CDR3: CASSFRRFDTGELFF
DNA: TGTGCCAGCAGTTTTAGGAGGTTTGACACCGGGGAGCTGTTTTTT

J: TRBJ1-1
V: TRBV20-1
length: 12
size: .
D: .
CDR3: CSAPRVGTEAFF
DNA: TGCAGTGCCCCCCGAGTAGGCACTGAAGCTTTCTTT

J: TRBJ2-2
V: TRBV9
length: 15
size: .
D: TRBD1
CDR3: CASSSGDSYTGELFF
DNA: TGTGCCAGCAGCTCTGGGGACAGCTACACCGGGGAGCTGTTTTTT

J: TRBJ1-2
V: TRBV7-9
length: 16
size: .
D: .
CDR3: CASSPQRGQEDYGYTF
DNA: TGTGCCAGCAGCCCCCAGCGGGGGCAGGAGGACTATGGCTACACCTTC

J: TRBJ2-7
V: TRBV27
length: 15
size: .
D: .
CDR3: CASRSTGTGIYEQYF
DNA: TGTGCCAGCAGATCTACCGGGACTGGGATCTACGAGCAGTACTTC

J: TRBJ2-7
V: TRBV19
length: 14
size: .
D: .
CDR3: CASSITGASYEQYF
DNA: TGTGCCAGTAGTATAACAGGCGCCTCCTACGAGCAGTACTTC

J: TRBJ2-7
V: TRBV7-9
length: 14
size: .
D: TRBD2
CDR3: CASSRPGLSYEQYF
DNA: TGTGCCAGCAGCCGACCGGGACTATCCTACGAGCAGTACTTC

J: TRBJ2-3
V: TRBV5-1
length: 15
size: few
D: .
CDR3: CASSSQGYSTDTQYF
DNA: TGCGCCAGCAGCTCACAGGGTTACAGCACAGATACGCAGTATTTT

J: TRBJ1-6
V: TRBV19
length: 14
size: many
D: TRBD1
CDR3: CASSISTGDSPLHF
DNA: TGTGCCAGTAGTATATCAACAGGGGATTCACCCCTCCACTTT

J: TRBJ2-1
V: TRBV5-1
length: 14
size: .
D: .
CDR3: CASSLEGTYNEQFF
DNA: TGCGCCAGCAGCTTGGAGGGGACCTACAATGAGCAGTTCTTC

J: TRBJ2-1
V: TRBV29-1
length: 15
size: few
D: TRBD2
CDR3: CSVRSPGLAGGEQFF
DNA: TGCAGCGTTCGAAGTCCGGGACTAGCGGGAGGTGAGCAGTTCTTC

J: TRBJ1-2
V: TRBV5-5
length: 15
size: few
D: .
CDR3: CASSYGAGSDYGYTF
DNA: TGTGCCAGCAGCTATGGGGCAGGGTCCGACTATGGCTACACCTTC

J: TRBJ2-1
V: TRBV4-3
length: 17
size: many
D: TRBD1
CDR3: CASSQDLPGGSLNEQFF
DNA: TGCGCCAGCAGCCAAGATCTCCCAGGGGGCTCGCTCAATGAGCAGTTCTTC

J: TRBJ2-5
V: TRBV6-5
length: 16
size: .
D: .
CDR3: CASWSSITENQETQYF
DNA: TGTGCCAGCTGGTCTAGCATCACCGAAAACCAAGAGACCCAGTACTTC

J: TRBJ2-1
V: TRBV12-3/TRBV12-4
length: 15
size: many
D: .
CDR3: CASSGFRKRYNEQFF
DNA: TGTGCCAGCAGTGGGTTTCGGAAAAGATACAATGAGCAGTTCTTC

J: TRBJ1-6
V: TRBV11-2
length: 17
size: .
D: TRBD1
CDR3: CASSERGRTGVNSPLHF
DNA: TGTGCCAGCAGTGAGAGGGGGCGGACAGGGGTTAATTCACCCCTCCACTTT

J: TRBJ2-7
V: TRBV27
length: 15
size: few
D: TRBD1
CDR3: CASSLDRGSGYEQYF
DNA: TGTGCCAGCAGTTTGGACAGGGGTTCGGGTTACGAGCAGTACTTC

J: TRBJ1-4
V: TRBV20-1
length: 15
size: few
D: TRBD1
CDR3: CSAVPGTGNGEKLFF
DNA: TGCAGTGCCGTTCCCGGGACAGGGAACGGTGAAAAACTGTTTTTT

J: TRBJ2-7
V: TRBV12-3/TRBV12-4
length: 15
size: .
D: TRBD1
CDR3: CASTYTPGQEDEQYF
DNA: TGTGCCAGCACCTACACCCCGGGACAGGAGGACGAGCAGTACTTC

J: TRBJ2-2
V: TRBV24-1
length: 15
size: .
D: .
CDR3: CATSGGSPNTGELFF
DNA: TGTGCCACCAGTGGCGGCAGTCCCAACACCGGGGAGCTGTTTTTT

J: TRBJ2-7
V: TRBV27
length: 15
size: few
D: .
CDR3: CASSIAGTDSYEQYF
DNA: TGTGCCAGCAGTATCGCCGGGACTGATTCCTACGAGCAGTACTTC

J: TRBJ1-1
V: TRBV4-2
length: 14
size: .
D: .
CDR3: CASSPRPDFSEAFF
DNA: TGTGCCAGCAGCCCCCGTCCTGACTTCTCCGAGGCTTTCTTT

J: TRBJ2-1
V: TRBV12-3/TRBV12-4
length: 16
size: few
D: .
CDR3: CASTLTGVRAYNEQFF
DNA: TGTGCCAGCACCCTAACCGGGGTTAGGGCTTACAATGAGCAGTTCTTC

J: TRBJ1-1
V: TRBV29-1
length: 13
size: few
D: TRBD1
CDR3: CSVTGQMNTEAFF
DNA: TGCAGCGTGACGGGACAGATGAACACTGAAGCTTTCTTT

J: TRBJ2-3
V: TRBV10-3
length: 14
size: .
D: .
CDR3: CAIRGGVSGDTQYF
DNA: TGTGCCATCAGGGGCGGGGTGTCGGGCGATACGCAGTATTTT

J: TRBJ2-7
V: TRBV3-1
length: 15
size: few
D: .
CDR3: CASSHLRGGGYEQYF
DNA: TGTGCCAGCAGCCATTTAAGGGGCGGTGGATACGAGCAGTACTTC

J: TRBJ1-1
V: TRBV5-1
length: 12
size: many
D: TRBD1
CDR3: CASRDRQGKAFF
DNA: TGCGCCAGCAGAGACAGACAGGGGAAAGCTTTCTTT

J: TRBJ1-2
V: TRBV12-3/TRBV12-4
length: 17
size: .
D: .
CDR3: CASSSQTGGYRNYGYTF
DNA: TGTGCCAGCAGTTCTCAGACAGGCGGTTATCGAAACTATGGCTACACCTTC

J: TRBJ1-4
V: TRBV7-9
length: 17
size: few
D: .
CDR3: CASSPRLDRTTNEKLFF
DNA: TGTGCCAGCAGCCCACGCCTTGACAGAACGACTAATGAAAAACTGTTTTTT